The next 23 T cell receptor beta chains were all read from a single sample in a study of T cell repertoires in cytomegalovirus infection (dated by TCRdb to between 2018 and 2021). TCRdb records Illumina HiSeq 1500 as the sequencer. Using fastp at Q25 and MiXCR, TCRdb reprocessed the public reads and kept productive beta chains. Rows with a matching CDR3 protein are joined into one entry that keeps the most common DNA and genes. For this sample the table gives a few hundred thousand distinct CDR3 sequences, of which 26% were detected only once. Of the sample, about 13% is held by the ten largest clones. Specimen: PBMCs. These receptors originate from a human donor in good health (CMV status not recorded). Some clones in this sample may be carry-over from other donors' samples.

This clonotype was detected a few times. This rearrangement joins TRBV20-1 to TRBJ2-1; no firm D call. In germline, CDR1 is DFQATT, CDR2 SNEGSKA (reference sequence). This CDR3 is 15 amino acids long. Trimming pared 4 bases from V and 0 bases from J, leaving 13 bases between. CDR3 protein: CSATLRMSSYNEQFF. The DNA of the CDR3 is TGCAGTGCTACGCTCAGGATGAGCTCCTACAATGAGCAGTTCTTC.

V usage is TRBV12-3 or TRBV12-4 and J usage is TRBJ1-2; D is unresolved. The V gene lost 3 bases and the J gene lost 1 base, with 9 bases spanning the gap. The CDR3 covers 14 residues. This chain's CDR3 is CASSFQTVNYGYTF. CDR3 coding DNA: TGTGCCAGCAGTTTCCAAACAGTTAACTATGGCTACACCTTC.

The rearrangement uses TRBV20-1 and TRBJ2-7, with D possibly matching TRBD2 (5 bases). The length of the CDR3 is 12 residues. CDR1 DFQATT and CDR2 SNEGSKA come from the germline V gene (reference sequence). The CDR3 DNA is TGCAGCCCGTGGCGATCGGGGAGCGAGCAGTACTTC. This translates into CSPWRSGSEQYF.

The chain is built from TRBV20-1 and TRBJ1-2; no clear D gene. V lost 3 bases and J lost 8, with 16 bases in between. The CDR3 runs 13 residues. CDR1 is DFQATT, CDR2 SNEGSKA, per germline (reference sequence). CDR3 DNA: TGCAGTGCTAGCCAGACTGACGGGAGCGGCTACACCTTC. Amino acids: CSASQTDGSGYTF.

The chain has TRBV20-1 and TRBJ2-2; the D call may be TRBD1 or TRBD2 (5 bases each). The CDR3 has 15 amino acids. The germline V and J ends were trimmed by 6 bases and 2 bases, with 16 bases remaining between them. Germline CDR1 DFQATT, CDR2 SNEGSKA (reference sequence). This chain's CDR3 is CSAPRASGNTGELFF. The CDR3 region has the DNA TGCAGTGCCCCCAGGGCCTCGGGAAACACCGGGGAGCTGTTTTTT.

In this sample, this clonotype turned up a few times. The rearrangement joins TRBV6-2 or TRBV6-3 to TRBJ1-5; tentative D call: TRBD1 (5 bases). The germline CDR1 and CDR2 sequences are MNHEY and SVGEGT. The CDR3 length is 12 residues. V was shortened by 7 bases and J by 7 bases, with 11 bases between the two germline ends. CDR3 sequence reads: CASNEGRQPQHF. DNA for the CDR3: TGTGCCAGCAACGAGGGGAGGCAGCCCCAGCATTTT.

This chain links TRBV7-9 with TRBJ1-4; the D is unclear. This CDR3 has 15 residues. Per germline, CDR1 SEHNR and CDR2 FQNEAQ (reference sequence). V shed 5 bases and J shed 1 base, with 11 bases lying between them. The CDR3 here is CASSHALKTNEKLFF. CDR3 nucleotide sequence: TGTGCCAGCAGCCATGCCTTGAAAACTAATGAAAAACTGTTTTTT.

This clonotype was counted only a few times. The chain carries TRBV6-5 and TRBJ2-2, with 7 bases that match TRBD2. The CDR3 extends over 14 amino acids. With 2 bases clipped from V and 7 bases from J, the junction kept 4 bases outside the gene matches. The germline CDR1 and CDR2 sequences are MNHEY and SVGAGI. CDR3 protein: CASSYGGGNGELFF. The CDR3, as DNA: TGTGCCAGCAGTTACGGGGGAGGGAACGGGGAGCTGTTTTTT.

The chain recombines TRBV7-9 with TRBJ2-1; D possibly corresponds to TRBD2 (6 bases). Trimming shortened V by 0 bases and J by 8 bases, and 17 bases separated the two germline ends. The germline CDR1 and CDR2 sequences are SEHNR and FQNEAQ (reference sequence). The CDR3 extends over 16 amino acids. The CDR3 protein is CASSLAGREVPHEQFF. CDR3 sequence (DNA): TGTGCCAGCAGCTTAGCGGGCAGGGAGGTCCCCCATGAGCAGTTCTTC.

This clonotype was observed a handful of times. CDR3 sequence (DNA): TGTGCCAGCAGCTTCCGGAGGACAGACTTCAATGAGCAGTTCTTC. It is translated as CASSFRRTDFNEQFF. The chain joins TRBV7-2 to TRBJ2-1; possibly TRBD1 for D (6 bases). V was trimmed by 3 bases and J by 6 bases, leaving 15 bases between them. The V gene's germline CDR1 is SGHTA and CDR2 FQGNSA. This CDR3 has 15 amino acids.

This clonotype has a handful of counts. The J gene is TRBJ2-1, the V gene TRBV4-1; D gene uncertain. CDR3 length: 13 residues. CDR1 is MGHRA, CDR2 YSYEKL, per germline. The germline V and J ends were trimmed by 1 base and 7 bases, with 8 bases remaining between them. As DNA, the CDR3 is TGCGCCAGCAGCCAAGCAAGGGTGAATGAGCAGTTCTTC. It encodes CASSQARVNEQFF.

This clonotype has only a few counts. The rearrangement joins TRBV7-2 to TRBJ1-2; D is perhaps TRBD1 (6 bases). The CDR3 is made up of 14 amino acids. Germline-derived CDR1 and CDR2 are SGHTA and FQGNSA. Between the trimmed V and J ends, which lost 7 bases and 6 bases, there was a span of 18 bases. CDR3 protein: CASTLLGGKDGYTF. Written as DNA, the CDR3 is TGTGCCAGCACTTTGTTAGGGGGAAAGGATGGCTACACCTTC. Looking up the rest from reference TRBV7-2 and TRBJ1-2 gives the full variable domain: GAGVSQSPSNKVTEKGKDVELRCDPISGHTALYWYRQSLGQGLEFLIYFQGNSAPDKSGLPSDRFSAERTGGSVSTLTIQRTQQEDSAVYLCASTLLGGKDGYTFGSGTRLTVV.

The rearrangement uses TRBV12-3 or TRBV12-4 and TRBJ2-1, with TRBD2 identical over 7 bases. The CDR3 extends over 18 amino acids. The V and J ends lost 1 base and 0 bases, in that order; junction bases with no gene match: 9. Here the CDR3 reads CASSLGGSGPSSYNEQFF. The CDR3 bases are TGTGCCAGCAGTTTAGGGGGTAGCGGGCCGAGCTCCTACAATGAGCAGTTCTTC.

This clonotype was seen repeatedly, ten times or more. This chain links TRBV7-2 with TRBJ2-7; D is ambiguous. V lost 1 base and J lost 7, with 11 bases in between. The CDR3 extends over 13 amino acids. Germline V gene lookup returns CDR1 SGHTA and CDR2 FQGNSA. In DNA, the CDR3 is TGTGCCAGCAGCTTAGTTTGGACGGAAGAGCAGTACTTC. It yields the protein CASSLVWTEEQYF. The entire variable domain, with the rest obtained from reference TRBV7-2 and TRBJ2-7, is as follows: GAGVSQSPSNKVTEKGKDVELRCDPISGHTALYWYRQSLGQGLEFLIYFQGNSAPDKSGLPSDRFSAERTGGSVSTLTIQRTQQEDSAVYLCASSLVWTEEQYFGPGTRLTVT.

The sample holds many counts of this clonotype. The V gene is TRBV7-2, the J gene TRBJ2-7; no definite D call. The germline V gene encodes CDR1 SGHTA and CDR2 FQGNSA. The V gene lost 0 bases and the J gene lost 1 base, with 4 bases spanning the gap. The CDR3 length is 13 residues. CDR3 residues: CASSLAGSYEQYF. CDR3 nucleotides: TGTGCCAGCAGCTTAGCCGGTTCCTACGAGCAGTACTTC.

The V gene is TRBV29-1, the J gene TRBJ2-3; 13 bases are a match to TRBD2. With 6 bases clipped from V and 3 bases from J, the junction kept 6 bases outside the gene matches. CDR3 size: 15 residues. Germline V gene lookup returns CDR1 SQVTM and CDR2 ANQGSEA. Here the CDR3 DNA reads TGCAGCGTGAGGACTAGCGGGAGTGGTACAGATACGCAGTATTTT. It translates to CSVRTSGSGTDTQYF.

DNA of the CDR3: TGTGCCAGCAGCTTAGCGGAAACTAGCGGGAGGTTCGGGGAGCTGTTTTTT. Its protein product is CASSLAETSGRFGELFF. The chain has TRBV7-9 and TRBJ2-2; 12 nucleotides match TRBD2. V gave up 0 bases and J gave up 7 bases; unmatched junction bases: 6. Germline lookup yields CDR1 SEHNR and CDR2 FQNEAQ (reference sequence). The CDR3 is 17 amino acids. Full variable domain (missing parts from reference TRBV7-9 and TRBJ2-2): DTGVSQNPRHKITKRGQNVTFRCDPISEHNRLYWYRQTLGQGPEFLTYFQNEAQLEKSRLLSDRFSAERPKGSFSTLEIQRTEQGDSAMYLCASSLAETSGRFGELFFGEGSRLTVL.

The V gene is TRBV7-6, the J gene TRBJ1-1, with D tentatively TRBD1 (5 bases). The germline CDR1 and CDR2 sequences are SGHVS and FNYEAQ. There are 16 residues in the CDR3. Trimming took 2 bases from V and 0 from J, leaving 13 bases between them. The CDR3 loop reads CASSLRDPGMNTEAFF. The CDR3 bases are TGTGCCAGCAGCTTACGGGACCCAGGTATGAACACTGAAGCTTTCTTT.

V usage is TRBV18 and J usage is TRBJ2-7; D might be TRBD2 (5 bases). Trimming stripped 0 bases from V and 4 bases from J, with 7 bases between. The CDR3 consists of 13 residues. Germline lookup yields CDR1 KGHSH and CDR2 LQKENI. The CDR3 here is CASSPPGEYEQYF. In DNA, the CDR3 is TGTGCCAGCTCACCACCTGGGGAGTACGAGCAGTACTTC.

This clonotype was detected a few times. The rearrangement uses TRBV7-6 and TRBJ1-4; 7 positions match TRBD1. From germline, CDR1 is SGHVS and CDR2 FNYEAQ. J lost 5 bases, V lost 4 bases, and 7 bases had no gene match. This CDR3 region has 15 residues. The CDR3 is CASSSQTGNNEKLFF. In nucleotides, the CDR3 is TGTGCCAGCAGCTCCCAGACAGGGAACAATGAAAAACTGTTTTTT.

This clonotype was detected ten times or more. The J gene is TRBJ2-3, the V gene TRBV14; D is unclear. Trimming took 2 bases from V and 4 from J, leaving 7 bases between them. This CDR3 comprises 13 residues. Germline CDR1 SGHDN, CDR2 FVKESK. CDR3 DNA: TGTGCCAGCAGCCAAAACGCCGCAGATACGCAGTATTTT. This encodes CASSQNAADTQYF.

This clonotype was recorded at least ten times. The CDR3 sequence is CASSPQGALAYGYTF. CDR3 DNA: TGTGCCAGCAGCCCGCAGGGGGCACTAGCCTATGGCTACACCTTC. The chain combines TRBV7-8 with TRBJ1-2, with 8 bases fitting TRBD1. This CDR3 is built from 15 residues. The V gene's germline CDR1 is SGHVS and CDR2 FQNEAQ. V lost 5 bases and J lost 4; bases outside the gene matches: 9.

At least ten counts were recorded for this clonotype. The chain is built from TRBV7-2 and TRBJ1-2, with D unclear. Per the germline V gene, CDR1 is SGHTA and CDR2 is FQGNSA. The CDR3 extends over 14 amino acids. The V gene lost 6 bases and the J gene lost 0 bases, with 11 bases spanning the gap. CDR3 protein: CASRSGIANYGYTF. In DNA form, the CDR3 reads TGTGCCAGCAGATCGGGGATAGCTAACTATGGCTACACCTTC.